The TCR beta chain described here comes from a study of T-cell memory formation after mild COVID-19. About the study: Clusters of TCRs were largely donor specific.

Trimming cost V 5 bases and J 1 base, with 14 bases left between them. Germline-derived CDR1 and CDR2 are SEHNR and FQNEAQ (reference sequence). This CDR3 region has 15 residues. Researchers used 5'RACE with constant-segment primers to make TCR alpha and TCR beta cDNA libraries that carry sample barcodes and UMIs. TCRdb used MiXCR to reprocess the 5' RACE reads, holding one entry per CDR3 protein. The data hold hundreds of thousands of distinct CDR3 sequences, with 20% to 30% observed a single time. The source material was PBMCs or a T cell subset sorted from them (not recorded which). The rearrangement joins TRBV7-9 to TRBJ1-1, with a tentative D call TRBD1 (5 bases). This TCR was sampled from an adult woman who had mild COVID-19 (a few samples of this study predate the infection). Cell type and time point are not known. This CDR3 reads CASSTVTEQNTEAFF. Written as DNA, the CDR3 is TGTGCCAGCAGCACAGTGACAGAACAGAACACTGAAGCTTTCTTT.